Listed below are T cell receptor beta chains from one sample, sequenced in a study of blood T cell repertoires in COVID-19. Some clones are missing from TCRdb's copy, which holds only in-frame ones; the method was immunoSEQ multiplex PCR. The repertoire holds 300,000 or so clones, around 85% seen once, with over 3.5% in the top ten. The specimen was peripheral blood. The source is a woman aged 50 to 60 with active or convalescent COVID-19. The CDR3 runs from the conserved cysteine through the conserved F or W.

>TRBJ1-5|TRBV30
CAWTGGAGAPSNQPQHF
>TRBJ2-1|TRBV3-1/TRBV3-2
CASSQEGGKRFF
>TRBJ2-3|TRBV5-6
CASSLRSGGYTDTQYF
>TRBJ1-1|TRBV13
CASSLTGGGSTEAFF
>TRBJ2-3|TRBV7-2
CASSLVWRESADTQYF
>TRBJ2-7|TRBV5-6
CASSLEERTHYEQYF
>TRBJ2-3|TRBV24-1
CATSDFRSSGRVDTQYF
>TRBJ1-1|TRBV5-6
CASSFSLSGRNGAFF
>TRBJ1-4|TRBV28
CASRPDRGRTNEKLFF
>TRBJ1-1|TRBV14
CASSAGEYREAFF
>TRBJ2-1|TRBV9
CASSVEGTSGNEQFF
>TRBJ1-5|TRBV28
CASSLRGTGPSNQPQHF
>TRBJ2-7|TRBV4-1
CASSHALGGQREQYF
>TRBJ1-2|TRBV29-1
CSVIVSGTANYGYTF
>TRBJ2-2|TRBV5-1
CASSLAGQANTGELFF
>TRBJ2-1|TRBV19
CASKASGSFNEQFF
>TRBJ2-1|TRBV7-8
CASSLGGGRMNEQFF
>TRBJ1-5|TRBV18
CASSPGGDQPQHF
>TRBJ2-5|TRBV23-1
CASSQRDLDSETQYF
>TRBJ2-1|TRBV6-5
CASNWGRGDEQFF
>TRBJ2-1|TRBV6-4
CASDHRDYIFFYNEQFF
>TRBJ2-1|TRBV2
CASSGGGLGDEQFF
>TRBJ1-1|TRBV5-4
CASSFVGLGNTEAFF
>TRBJ2-6|TRBV5-1
CASSLGWLMVGANVLTF
>TRBJ2-3|TRBV24-1
CATSDPSSDTQYF
>TRBJ1-6|TRBV25-1
CASSGTGINSPLHF
>TRBJ1-1|TRBV4-1
CASSNDIFLTEAFF
>TRBJ1-1|TRBV19
CASTKYMNTEAFF
>TRBJ1-2|TRBV9
CASSIPVF
>TRBJ2-6|TRBV2
CASWGQGVSSGANVLTF
>TRBJ1-4|TRBV20-1
CSASKNSEEKLFF
>TRBJ1-5|TRBV2
CASSDLTRNQPQHF
>TRBJ2-5|TRBV5-4
CASSRVGGTGGMRVETQYF
>TRBJ2-7|TRBV7-9
CASSPRASGLTYEQYF
>TRBJ1-2|TRBV7-2
CASSPQGNYGYTF
>TRBJ2-5|TRBV28
CASSFRTSGQETQYF
>TRBJ1-2|TRBV5-1
CASSLGQGDGYTF
>TRBJ1-2|TRBV5-1
CASATSGSVQNYGYTF
>TRBJ1-6|TRBV30
CAWRGDIGNSPLHF
>TRBJ2-7|TRBV12-3/TRBV12-4
CASSALPSYEQYF
>TRBJ1-1|TRBV5-4
CASSPGEGTEAFF
>TRBJ2-7|TRBV5-1
CASSSSGDEQYF
>TRBJ2-3|TRBV19
CASSLPRIFTDTQYF
>TRBJ2-3|TRBV5-5
CASSQTSLADALTDTQYF
>TRBJ2-7|TRBV18
CASSLDREEQYF
>TRBJ2-7|TRBV4-1
CASSQATREFGREQYF
>TRBJ1-1|TRBV29-1
CSVGQRVNTEAFF
>TRBJ1-5|TRBV11-2
CASSSGGRGQPQHF
>TRBJ2-1|TRBV7-3
CASSQAGGPPNEQFF
>TRBJ1-2|TRBV28
CASSLQGSYGYTF
>TRBJ1-5|TRBV7-3
CASSSPLGWDRGYTSNQPQHF
>TRBJ2-7|TRBV5-1
CASSWAGTVSYEQYF
>TRBJ1-5|TRBV18
CASSPQATGGNQPQHF
>TRBJ1-1|TRBV3-1/TRBV3-2
CASSQMRGLGANTEAFF
>TRBJ2-1|TRBV25-1
CASSELAGEYNEQFF
>TRBJ2-4|TRBV7-9
CASSSSAGHNIQYF
>TRBJ1-1|TRBV6-5
CASSLLIGVGTEAFF